Shown below are 2 T cell receptor beta chains from a single sample sequenced in a study of blood T cell repertoires in COVID-19. Assay: immunoSEQ multiplex PCR; the TCRdb copy retains only in-frame clones and omits some. This sample has 95,000 to 150,000 clones, with 84% found just once. The source material was PBMCs or T cells enriched from blood (not recorded which). These receptors were taken from a woman aged 25 to 39 who had recovered from COVID-19.

The chain has TRBV25-1 and TRBJ2-1, with D possibly being TRBD2 (6 bases). Germline lookup yields CDR1 MGHDK and CDR2 SYGVNS. V was pared by 7 bases and J by 9 bases, with 16 bases between. This CDR3 contains 13 residues. The CDR3 bases are TGTGCCAGCAAGGCTAGCGTGGATGGTGAGCAGTTCTTC. Protein product: CASKASVDGEQFF.

The chain is built from TRBV14 and TRBJ1-5, with a possible D match to TRBD1 (6 bases). The CDR3 has 13 amino acids. Germline V gives CDR1 SGHDN, CDR2 FVKESK. V was clipped by 1 base and J by 9 bases, with 10 bases between them. CDR3 bases: TGTGCCAGCAGCCAAGCGCAGGGGTTGCCCCAGCATTTT. Amino acids: CASSQAQGLPQHF.